What follows are 27 T cell receptor beta chains derived from one specimen sequenced in a study of response to subunit inactivated influenza vaccine. TCRdb passed the RT-PCR reads through MiXCR, listing each CDR3 protein once. This table holds hundreds of thousands of distinct CDR3 sequences, about 11% found once. Material: PBMCs from blood, obtained on the day of vaccination. Receptors originate from a man in his forties or fifties who received an inactivated influenza vaccine.

This clonotype has ten or more counts. V gene TRBV10-3 combines with J gene TRBJ2-1, with D hard to call. Trimming removed 6 bases from V and 6 bases from J, with 12 bases in between. CDR3 length: 13 residues. CDR1 is ENHRY, CDR2 SYGVKD, per germline. CDR3 loop: CAIREDIVNEQFF. CDR3 bases: TGTGCCATCAGGGAAGACATAGTCAATGAGCAGTTCTTC.

About this clonotype itself: Compared with germline, one end of the junction differs, possibly owing to a read error. The chain joins TRBV12-3 or TRBV12-4 to TRBJ1-6, with D possibly being TRBD1 (6 bases). CDR3 length: 15 residues. CDR3 region: CAISARGSGDSPLHF. The CDR3 coding sequence is TGTGCCATCAGTGCCCGTGGTTCAGGGGATTCACCCCTCCACTTT.

This clonotype was counted between two and nine times. The J gene is TRBJ2-3, the V gene TRBV5-1, with D unclear. Deletions cut 1 base from V and 5 bases from J, with 8 bases between. Germline V gene sequence: CDR1 SGHRS, CDR2 YFSETQ. This CDR3 contains 13 residues. CDR3 protein: CASSLTTLDTQYF. The CDR3 DNA follows: TGCGCCAGCAGCTTGACCACGCTAGATACGCAGTATTTT.

This chain links TRBV7-3 with TRBJ2-1; D may be TRBD1 or TRBD2 (6 bases each). V dropped 0 bases and J dropped 7 bases, with 10 bases sitting between them. The CDR3 has 14 residues. Looked up from germline, CDR1 is SGHTA and CDR2 is FQGTGA. Here the CDR3 reads CASSLTPGANEQFF. The CDR3 nucleotides read TGTGCCAGCAGCTTAACCCCGGGGGCAAATGAGCAGTTCTTC.

The chain links TRBV27 to TRBJ2-7, with D uncertain. The ends were cut back, 6 bases at V and 6 bases at J, with 12 bases in the middle. CDR1 and CDR2 (germline): MNHEY, SMNVEV (reference sequence). This CDR3 comprises 12 residues. The CDR3 coding sequence is TGTGCCAGCAGAGATCCCTCGGGCGAGCAGTACTTC. Encoded protein: CASRDPSGEQYF.

This clonotype was seen only a few times. Here the CDR3 DNA reads TGTGCCAGCAGCTCAGAGGGCCCCGGGTGGACAGGAATTACGGAGACCCAGTACTTC. This translates into CASSSEGPGWTGITETQYF. The chain joins TRBV11-2 to TRBJ2-5, with 7 nucleotides matching TRBD1. The CDR3 runs 19 residues. The V and J ends lost 4 bases and 5 bases, in that order; junction bases with no gene match: 22. The germline V gene encodes CDR1 SGHAT and CDR2 FQNNGV.

This rearrangement joins TRBV27 to TRBJ2-7, with TRBD2 matching over 7 bases. Unmatched junction bases numbered 15, after V lost 6 bases and J lost 7 bases. CDR3 length equals 15 residues. Germline V gene lookup returns CDR1 MNHEY and CDR2 SMNVEV (reference sequence). The DNA of the CDR3 is TGTGCCAGCAGCGATACCTCTAGCGGAGCCGTTGAGCAGTACTTC. Translating gives CASSDTSSGAVEQYF.

This clonotype has just a few counts. The chain recombines TRBV7-9 with TRBJ2-1; TRBD2 matches at 7 bases. Per germline, CDR1 SEHNR and CDR2 FQNEAQ (reference sequence). The CDR3 is made up of 16 amino acids. Unmatched junction bases numbered 11, after V lost 1 base and J lost 8 bases. CDR3 in amino acids: CASSLGQSLAVDEQFF. The CDR3 coding sequence is TGTGCCAGCAGCTTAGGTCAATCGCTAGCGGTGGATGAGCAGTTCTTC.

This clonotype was detected ten times or more. This chain uses TRBV20-1 with TRBJ2-7; the D is unclear. CDR3 size: 15 residues. Germline CDR1 is DFQATT and CDR2 is SNEGSKA (reference sequence). The V and J ends lost 0 bases and 4 bases respectively, with 16 bases between them. CDR3 sequence: CSARDVQSFVYEQYF. In nucleotides, the CDR3 is TGCAGTGCTAGAGATGTCCAGTCCTTTGTGTACGAGCAGTACTTC.

Only a few counts were recorded for this clonotype. The chain has TRBV30 and TRBJ1-2; no reliable D call. V shed 4 bases and J shed 4 bases, with 19 bases lying between them. This CDR3 spans 15 amino acids. Germline V lookup: CDR1 GTSNPN, CDR2 SVGIG (reference sequence). This CDR3 reads CAWTRTVNLGYGYTF. For the CDR3, the DNA is TGTGCCTGGACTAGGACGGTCAACCTCGGCTATGGCTACACCTTC.

This clonotype turned up a few times. The V call is TRBV2, the J call TRBJ1-1; TRBD1 might be the D (5 bases). The V gene's germline CDR1 is SNHLY and CDR2 FYNNEI. There are 15 residues in the CDR3. V was trimmed by 1 base and J by 4 bases, leaving 13 bases between them. CDR3 in DNA: TGTGCCAGCAGTGAAGACGGACACGGGAGCACTGAAGCTTTCTTT. This gives the protein CASSEDGHGSTEAFF.

The chain employs TRBV14 and TRBJ2-3; TRBD2 matches 13 bases. Trimming at V came to 4 bases and at J to 8 bases, leaving 6 bases not matched to a gene. This CDR3 is built from 15 residues. Germline V gene lookup returns CDR1 SGHDN and CDR2 FVKESK. As DNA, the CDR3 is TGTGCCAGCAGCCCACTAGCGGGGGGGCCACTTACGCAGTATTTT. It codes for CASSPLAGGPLTQYF.

This chain links TRBV29-1 with TRBJ2-1, with TRBD1 as a possible D gene (5 bases). Looked up from germline, CDR1 is SQVTM and CDR2 is ANQGSEA. V lost 5 bases, J lost 7 bases, and 12 bases lay in between. CDR3 length: 12 amino acids. The CDR3 nucleotides are TGCAGCGTTAATTATGGGGCGAATGAGCAGTTCTTC. This encodes CSVNYGANEQFF.

CDR3 nucleotide sequence: TGTGCCACCAGCAAAAACCAGCGAGAGACCCAGTACTTC. It specifies CATSKNQRETQYF. The chain has TRBV15 and TRBJ2-5; D ambiguous. This CDR3 contains 13 residues. The V gene lost 4 bases and the J gene lost 4 bases, with 10 bases spanning the gap. Germline CDR1 reads LNHNV; CDR2 reads YYDKDF (reference sequence). Using reference TRBV15 and TRBJ2-5 for the parts outside the CDR3, the full variable domain is DAMVIQNPRYQVTQFGKPVTLSCSQTLNHNVMYWYQQKSSQAPKLLFHYYDKDFNNEADTPDNFQSRRPNTSFCFLDIRSPGLGDTAMYLCATSKNQRETQYFGPGTRLLVL.

This chain joins TRBV19 and TRBJ2-7, with 7 bases fitting TRBD1. Germline CDR1 is LNHDA and CDR2 is SQIVND (reference sequence). This CDR3 has 15 amino acids. V shed 9 bases and J 2 bases; nucleotides not matched to a gene: 13. Here the CDR3 reads CASSASWTGPYEQYF. For the CDR3, the DNA is TGTGCCAGCTCTGCGTCATGGACAGGCCCCTACGAGCAGTACTTC.

This clonotype was detected a few times. The CDR3 is CASGTGTGENQPQHF. CDR3 nucleotides: TGTGCCAGCGGGACTGGGACAGGGGAGAATCAGCCCCAGCATTTT. This rearrangement joins TRBV12-3 or TRBV12-4 to TRBJ1-5; 10 positions match TRBD1. Losses at the gene ends were 8 bases for V and 4 bases for J; bases not matched to a gene: 8. This CDR3 spans 15 amino acids.

The CDR3 protein is CASSLIRQGLGTGELFF. CDR3 coding DNA: TGCGCCAGCAGCTTGATTCGACAGGGCTTAGGGACCGGGGAGCTGTTTTTT. The rearrangement uses TRBV5-1 and TRBJ2-2; TRBD1 matches at 7 bases. There are 17 residues in the CDR3. Unmatched junction bases numbered 11, after V lost 1 base and J lost 5 bases. Germline lookup yields CDR1 SGHRS and CDR2 YFSETQ.

The V call is TRBV4-2, the J call TRBJ2-7; 9 bases are shared with TRBD1. Trimming removed 2 bases from V and 10 bases from J; junction bases left unmatched: 6. CDR1 LGHNA and CDR2 YNFKEQ come from the germline V gene. This CDR3 comprises 13 residues. The DNA of the CDR3 is TGTGCCAGCAGCCAAACTCCGGGACAGGGACAGTACTTC. As protein: CASSQTPGQGQYF.

J is TRBJ2-5 and V is TRBV24-1; tentatively, D is TRBD2 (6 bases). Germline-derived CDR1 and CDR2 are KGHDR and SFDVKD. Trimming removed 5 bases at V and 1 base at J, with 10 bases between. CDR3 length: 14 amino acids. CDR3 bases: TGTGCCACCAGTGCGGAGGGCGGCCAAGAGACCCAGTACTTC. This gives the protein CATSAEGGQETQYF.

This clonotype was counted between two and nine times. This chain connects TRBV10-3 to TRBJ1-3; D call uncertain. The CDR3 is 14 amino acids. Germline V gene sequence: CDR1 ENHRY, CDR2 SYGVKD. Trimming removed 0 bases from V and 3 bases from J, with 6 bases in between. The DNA of the CDR3 is TGTGCCATCAGTGAGTCGATTGATGGAAACACCATATATTTT. Protein product: CAISESIDGNTIYF.

The sample holds a few counts of this clonotype. This chain joins TRBV5-6 and TRBJ2-3; D possibly matches TRBD1 or TRBD2 (6 bases each). V gave up 4 bases and J gave up 3 bases, with 12 bases separating them. The CDR3 covers 14 residues. Per the germline V gene, CDR1 is SGHDT and CDR2 is YYEEEE. The CDR3 nucleotides read TGTGCCAGCAGCCCTGGCGGGACAACAGATACGCAGTATTTT. Its protein is CASSPGGTTDTQYF.

This clonotype has just a few counts. V is TRBV5-1 and J is TRBJ2-7, with TRBD1 matching 7 bases. The CDR3 covers 15 residues. Germline assignment: CDR1 SGHRS and CDR2 YFSETQ. J gave up 4 bases and V 2 bases, and 9 bases lay outside the gene matches. CDR3 sequence (DNA): TGCGCCAGCAGCTTTCTCCGGGACAGTATGTACGAGCAGTACTTC. Translated, it gives CASSFLRDSMYEQYF.

The sample holds many counts of this clonotype. The chain couples TRBV3-1 to TRBJ1-2, with D tentatively TRBD1 (5 bases). This CDR3 has 16 residues. In germline, CDR1 is LGHDT, CDR2 YNNKEL (reference sequence). Between the trimmed V and J ends, which lost 3 bases and 7 bases, there was a span of 21 bases. CDR3 region: CASSQQLWGVRAGYTF. The CDR3 DNA follows: TGTGCCAGCAGCCAGCAGTTGTGGGGCGTCCGGGCTGGCTACACCTTC.

V is TRBV18 and J is TRBJ2-7; D unclear. The V gene's germline CDR1 is KGHSH and CDR2 LQKENI. This CDR3 contains 14 residues. The germline V and J ends were trimmed by 0 bases and 1 base, with 7 bases remaining between them. CDR3 coding DNA: TGTGCCAGCTCACCACCGGGTGGGTCCTACGAGCAGTACTTC. It specifies CASSPPGGSYEQYF. Filled out from reference TRBV18 and TRBJ2-7, the complete variable domain reads NAGVMQNPRHLVRRRGQEARLRCSPMKGHSHVYWYRQLPEEGLKFMVYLQKENIIDESGMPKERFSAEFPKEGPSILRIQQVVRGDSAAYFCASSPPGGSYEQYFGPGTRLTVT.

The V gene is TRBV20-1, the J gene TRBJ2-3; TRBD2 agrees at 11 bases. Germline CDR1 reads DFQATT; CDR2 reads SNEGSKA (reference sequence). This CDR3 is built from 16 residues. V was clipped by 0 bases and J by 6 bases; unmatched bases: 8. In nucleotides, the CDR3 is TGCAGTGCTAGAGATCACACTAGCGGGAGTTTGGATACGCAGTATTTT. It codes for CSARDHTSGSLDTQYF.

In this sample, this clonotype turned up many times. The chain is built from TRBV6-2 or TRBV6-3 and TRBJ2-1; the match to TRBD1 covers 7 bases. This CDR3 contains 14 residues. V lost 6 bases and J lost 0; bases outside the gene matches: 2. The germline V gene has CDR1 MNHEY and CDR2 SVGEGT. DNA for the CDR3: TGTGCCAGCAGCCGGGACAGCTCCTACAATGAGCAGTTCTTC. Protein sequence: CASSRDSSYNEQFF.

V and J are TRBV5-4 and TRBJ2-1; 9 bases line up with TRBD1. The CDR3 is 15 residues long. CDR1 is SGHNT and CDR2 is YYREEE in the germline V gene (reference sequence). The trim removed 5 bases at V and 2 bases at J, leaving 5 bases unmatched. The CDR3 region is CASRDTGGAYNEQFF. The CDR3 nucleotides are TGTGCCAGCAGGGATACAGGGGGCGCCTACAATGAGCAGTTCTTC.